Presented here are 20 T cell receptor beta chains from one specimen sequenced in a study of blood T cell repertoires in COVID-19. The table came from immunoSEQ multiplex PCR; TCRdb's copy has only in-frame clones and leaves some out. Altogether about 420,000 clones are present, 70% to 90% being singletons, with the ten largest covering approximately 0.92%. Sequenced material: peripheral blood. The receptor source for this set is a man younger than 35 with COVID-19, enrolled during active disease.

The rearrangement joins TRBV5-1 to TRBJ2-5; possible D gene TRBD2, 5 bases. Deletions cut 0 bases from V and 7 bases from J, with 7 bases between. The CDR3 runs 12 residues. Germline loops: CDR1 SGHRS, CDR2 YFSETQ. CDR3 protein: CASSLGGVTQYF. CDR3 coding DNA: TGCGCCAGCAGCTTGGGGGGAGTGACCCAGTACTTC.

V and J are TRBV19 and TRBJ1-6, with TRBD1 matching over 7 bases. CDR1 and CDR2 (germline): LNHDA, SQIVND (reference sequence). The junction had 6 bases not matched to a gene; V was cut back by 9 bases and J by 7 bases. This CDR3 is 13 amino acids long. The CDR3 is CASQGQPNSPLHF. The CDR3 region has the DNA TGTGCCAGCCAGGGACAGCCAAATTCACCCCTCCACTTT.

The V gene is TRBV19, the J gene TRBJ1-5; 10 nucleotides agree with TRBD1. Trimming at V came to 7 bases and at J to 3 bases, leaving 6 bases not matched to a gene. This CDR3 comprises 15 residues. Germline V gene data show CDR1 as LNHDA and CDR2 as SQIVND (reference sequence). The CDR3 sequence is CASTPGQGSNQPQHF. In nucleotides, the CDR3 is TGTGCCAGTACTCCGGGACAGGGGTCCAATCAGCCCCAGCATTTT.

The chain couples TRBV28 to TRBJ1-1; D gene unclear. The CDR3 runs to 16 residues. V was pared by 3 bases and J by 1 base, with 15 bases between. The germline gives CDR1 MDHEN, CDR2 SYDVKM. CDR3 nucleotides: TGTGCCAGCAGTTTTGTTCCCAACAGCCGGAACACTGAAGCTTTCTTT. It yields the protein CASSFVPNSRNTEAFF.

This chain uses TRBV5-1 with TRBJ1-1; D is possibly TRBD1 (6 bases). CDR3 size: 15 residues. CDR1 SGHRS and CDR2 YFSETQ come from the germline V gene. Between the trimmed V and J ends, which lost 0 bases and 5 bases, there was a span of 14 bases. CDR3 in DNA: TGCGCCAGCAGCTTGGTTGAGGGGCAGGGGACTGAAGCTTTCTTT. This encodes CASSLVEGQGTEAFF.

V is TRBV30 and J is TRBJ2-6; D call uncertain. The CDR3 runs to 15 residues. Germline V lookup: CDR1 GTSNPN, CDR2 SVGIG (reference sequence). V dropped 0 bases and J dropped 3 bases, with 9 bases sitting between them. In DNA form, the CDR3 reads TGTGCCTGGAGTGTCGTACTCTTTGGGGCCAACGTCCTGACTTTC. This translates into CAWSVVLFGANVLTF. The variable domain in full, with the rest retrieved from reference TRBV30 and TRBJ2-6, is SQTIHQWPATLVQPVGSPLSLECTVEGTSNPNLYWYRQAAGRGLQLLFYSVGIGQISSEVPQNLSASRPQDRQFILSSKKLLLSDSGFYLCAWSVVLFGANVLTFGAGSRLTVL.

DNA for the CDR3: TGTGCCAGCAGGAAGGGAGACTCTGGAAACACCATATATTTT. This sequence encodes CASRKGDSGNTIYF. The gene calls are TRBV11-1 and TRBJ1-3; unclear D gene. Germline V gene sequence: CDR1 SGHAT, CDR2 FQDESV (reference sequence). The CDR3 is 14 residues long. The V gene lost 6 bases and the J gene lost 0 bases, with 9 bases spanning the gap.

The chain has TRBV9 and TRBJ1-2; D unresolved. With 1 base removed from V and 4 bases from J, the gap between germline ends came to 14 bases. The germline V gene encodes CDR1 SGDLS and CDR2 YYNGEE. This CDR3 is 15 amino acids long. The CDR3 DNA follows: TGTGCCAGCAGCGTAACGGTTCGGGGAACCTATGGCTACACCTTC. It is translated as CASSVTVRGTYGYTF.

The chain is built from TRBV4-1 and TRBJ2-1; 9 nucleotides align to TRBD2. This CDR3 has 18 residues. With V trimmed by 0 bases and J by 6 bases, 12 bases remained unmatched. Germline V lookup: CDR1 MGHRA, CDR2 YSYEKL. The chain's CDR3 is CASSQESLGSGGVNEQFF. The CDR3 bases are TGCGCCAGCAGCCAAGAGTCCCTGGGTAGCGGGGGAGTCAATGAGCAGTTCTTC.

This chain connects TRBV3-1 (or the pseudogene TRBV3-2) to TRBJ2-1; maybe TRBD2 (6 bases). The CDR3 contains 16 residues. V lost 1 base to trimming and J lost 4 bases, with 14 bases between them. CDR1 is LGHDT, CDR2 YNNKEL, per germline (reference sequence). The CDR3 loop is CASSQAPGVKYNEQFF. The CDR3 nucleotides read TGTGCCAGCAGCCAAGCTCCGGGGGTTAAATACAATGAGCAGTTCTTC.

The chain links TRBV15 to TRBJ2-5, with unresolved D. The CDR3 runs to 15 residues. Germline CDR1 is LNHNV and CDR2 is YYDKDF (reference sequence). The V gene lost 8 bases and the J gene lost 2 bases, with 18 bases spanning the gap. CDR3 in DNA: TGTGCCACCGCACTCTCCACGGGTTTGCAAGAGACCCAGTACTTC. Its protein product is CATALSTGLQETQYF.

This rearrangement joins TRBV29-1 to TRBJ2-7, with 7 nucleotides matching TRBD2. The J segment lost 5 bases and the V segment lost 7 bases, leaving 5 bases of the junction unmatched. CDR1 and CDR2 (germline): SQVTM, ANQGSEA. The CDR3 is 11 amino acids. Written as DNA, the CDR3 is TGCAGCGCCGATACTAGCGACGAGCAGTACTTC. This codes for CSADTSDEQYF.

The genes are TRBV2 and TRBJ2-5; 7 nucleotides line up with TRBD1. Germline V CDR1 and CDR2: SNHLY, FYNNEI. This CDR3 contains 14 residues. V shed 8 bases, J shed 3 bases, and the junction held 9 bases outside the gene matches. CDR3 in amino acids: CASLEAGGKETQYF. In DNA, the CDR3 is TGTGCCAGCCTGGAGGCAGGGGGAAAAGAGACCCAGTACTTC.

V and J are TRBV25-1 and TRBJ2-5, with 7 bases fitting TRBD2. CDR1 is MGHDK and CDR2 is SYGVNS in the germline V gene. CDR3 size: 14 residues. Trimming removed 3 bases from V and 2 bases from J; junction bases left unmatched: 3. CDR3 coding DNA: TGTGCCAGCAGTGATGTGGGACTACAAGAGACCCAGTACTTC. This sequence encodes CASSDVGLQETQYF.

The rearrangement uses TRBV15 and TRBJ1-4; TRBD1 is a possible D gene (6 bases). V dropped 6 bases and J dropped 5 bases, with 13 bases sitting between them. CDR3 length equals 14 residues. Per germline, CDR1 LNHNV and CDR2 YYDKDF (reference sequence). In nucleotides, the CDR3 is TGTGCCACCAGTTCGACAGGCTCCAATGAAAAACTGTTTTTT. Its protein product is CATSSTGSNEKLFF.

V and J are TRBV7-9 and TRBJ2-7; possibly TRBD2 for D (6 bases). CDR1 SEHNR and CDR2 FQNEAQ come from the germline V gene (reference sequence). With 5 bases removed from V and 3 bases from J, the gap between germline ends came to 17 bases. The CDR3 has 15 residues. The CDR3 DNA reads TGTGCCAGCAGCCAAGGAGGGATCACCTTCTACGAGCAGTACTTC. Translating it yields CASSQGGITFYEQYF. Looking up the rest from reference TRBV7-9 and TRBJ2-7 gives the full variable domain: DTGVSQNPRHKITKRGQNVTFRCDPISEHNRLYWYRQTLGQGPEFLTYFQNEAQLEKSRLLSDRFSAERPKGSFSTLEIQRTEQGDSAMYLCASSQGGITFYEQYFGPGTRLTVT.

This chain connects TRBV6-5 to TRBJ2-3; D possibly corresponds to TRBD2 (6 bases). Germline V gene lookup returns CDR1 MNHEY and CDR2 SVGAGI. The CDR3 covers 16 residues. The V and J ends lost 2 bases and 7 bases respectively, with 19 bases between them. The CDR3 DNA is TGTGCCAGCAGTTACCGCGCGGAGGGCCAATCTTATACGCAGTATTTT. Protein: CASSYRAEGQSYTQYF.

V is TRBV6-1 and J is TRBJ2-7; tentatively, D is TRBD2 (5 bases). The germline CDR1 and CDR2 sequences are MNHNS and SASEGT. There are 17 residues in the CDR3. Trimming shortened V by 2 bases and J by 4 bases, and 21 bases separated the two germline ends. The CDR3: CASSEFLWGAGPYEQYF. The CDR3 DNA reads as TGTGCCAGCAGTGAATTCCTGTGGGGAGCTGGCCCTTACGAGCAGTACTTC.

V and J are TRBV5-6 and TRBJ2-5, with a possible D match to TRBD2 (6 bases). Deletions cut 4 bases from V and 5 bases from J, with 15 bases between. Per germline, CDR1 SGHDT and CDR2 YYEEEE. The CDR3 is made up of 14 amino acids. This chain's CDR3 is CASSRGGVQETQYF. The CDR3 DNA sequence: TGTGCCAGCAGCCGTGGCGGGGTGCAGGAGACCCAGTACTTC.

The chain recombines TRBV5-1 with TRBJ2-1; D may be TRBD2 (7 bases). CDR3 length equals 16 residues. V lost 7 bases to trimming and J lost 1 base, with 18 bases between them. Germline assignment: CDR1 SGHRS and CDR2 YFSETQ. The CDR3 region has the DNA TGCGCCAGCGTGAAGGGGGGGCCGGTATCCTACAATGAGCAGTTCTTC. It yields the protein CASVKGGPVSYNEQFF.